The 11 T cell receptor beta chains below come from one sample, sequenced in a study of blood T cells in healthy people across ages (dated by TCRdb to between 2015 and 2016). The library was generated by 5' RACE. The sample was run on an Illumina HiSeq 2500. A second PCR of about 6 to 11 cycles was run with a J-beta primer mix and a sample-barcoded 5' primer. TCRdb itself trimmed the public reads at Q25 with fastp, ran MiXCR and retained productive beta chains. Entries that share a CDR3 protein sequence are merged under the most common genes and DNA. The sample contains about 970,000 distinct CDR3 sequences, approximately 50% of them found a single time. The top ten clonotypes cover roughly a fifth of the sample. The material sequenced was blood. The receptors were gathered from a woman aged 60-75 years in good health.

CDR3 protein: CASSSTGLSSGYTF. The DNA for the CDR3 is TGTGCCAGCAGCTCGACAGGGTTAAGTAGTGGCTACACCTTC. The chain combines TRBV12-3 or TRBV12-4 with TRBJ1-2; 7 bases are shared with TRBD1. CDR3 size: 14 residues. V shed 6 bases and J 7 bases; nucleotides not matched to a gene: 11.

A few counts support this clonotype. This chain connects TRBV4-1 to TRBJ2-5; D gene ambiguous. V was pared by 0 bases and J by 5 bases, with 10 bases between. The CDR3 extends over 14 amino acids. CDR1 and CDR2 (germline): MGHRA, YSYEKL. CDR3 loop: CASSQDSVFETQYF. CDR3 coding DNA: TGCGCCAGCAGCCAAGATTCCGTTTTCGAGACCCAGTACTTC.

This clonotype was seen repeatedly, ten times or more. CDR3 DNA: TGTGCCAGCTCACCACGGACAGGGGGCGACGAGCAGTACTTC. It codes for CASSPRTGGDEQYF. V is TRBV18 and J is TRBJ2-7; 11 bases align to TRBD1. Germline-derived CDR1 and CDR2 are KGHSH and LQKENI. This CDR3 has 14 residues. V was pared by 1 base and J by 5 bases, with 1 base of the junction left unmatched.

This clonotype was counted a few times. The chain employs TRBV12-3 or TRBV12-4 and TRBJ2-4; D possibly corresponds to TRBD2 (6 bases). V dropped 4 bases and J dropped 9 bases, with 19 bases sitting between them. The CDR3 has 15 residues. CDR3 in DNA: TGTGCCAGCAGTTCATTGGGCACCCTCGGGGGCATTCAGTACTTC. Protein product: CASSSLGTLGGIQYF.

This clonotype was detected only a few times. This rearrangement joins TRBV20-1 to TRBJ2-7; 10 nucleotides match TRBD2. CDR1 is DFQATT and CDR2 is SNEGSKA in the germline V gene (reference sequence). CDR3 length equals 13 residues. V was clipped by 3 bases and J by 11 bases; unmatched bases: 10. Here the CDR3 reads CSARLAGVGLEYF. CDR3 DNA sequence: TGCAGTGCTAGGCTAGCGGGAGTCGGTTTGGAGTACTTC.

The CDR3 spells CASSLKTGHGTDTQYF. CDR3 sequence (DNA): TGTGCCAGCAGCTTGAAAACAGGACATGGCACAGATACGCAGTATTTT. The V gene is TRBV5-6, the J gene TRBJ2-3; D is possibly TRBD1 (5 bases). The CDR3 spans 16 residues. Germline loops: CDR1 SGHDT, CDR2 YYEEEE. Trimming removed 1 base from V and 1 base from J, with 13 bases in between. Combining the CDR3 with reference TRBV5-6 and TRBJ2-3 gives the whole variable domain DAGVTQSPTHLIKTRGQQVTLRCSPKSGHDTVSWYQQALGQGPQFIFQYYEEEERQRGNFPDRFSGHQFPNYSSELNVNALLLGDSALYLCASSLKTGHGTDTQYFGPGTRLTVL.

This clonotype came up a few times. The chain links TRBV29-1 to TRBJ2-1; D remains ambiguous. V gave up 7 bases and J gave up 5 bases, with 12 bases separating them. The CDR3 has 12 residues. Germline CDR1 SQVTM, CDR2 ANQGSEA. In DNA, the CDR3 is TGCAGCGCCGCCCGCCCTCACAATGAGCAGTTCTTC. Encoded protein: CSAARPHNEQFF.

This clonotype was counted a few times. An end of the junction does not agree with germline; a read error may underlie this. The chain combines TRBV4-1 with TRBJ2-1, with D unclear. The CDR3 consists of 16 residues. Germline V gene data show CDR1 as MGHRA and CDR2 as YSYEKL. Here the CDR3 DNA reads TGCGCCGGCAGCCAAGATGCCCCCCCCGACTTCAATGAGCAGTTCTTC. Residues: CAGSQDAPPDFNEQFF.

V is TRBV28 and J is TRBJ2-7, with D possibly being TRBD1 or TRBD2 (5 bases each). Trimming took off 5 bases at V and 7 bases at J, with 24 bases between the two ends. The CDR3 is made up of 16 amino acids. Germline V CDR1 and CDR2: MDHEN, SYDVKM. This CDR3 is CASSTSGTSGYNEQYF. The CDR3 bases are TGTGCCAGCAGTACCTCCGGGACGAGCGGTTACAATGAGCAGTACTTC.

This chain links TRBV7-3 with TRBJ2-1; D could derive from TRBD1 or TRBD2 (6 bases each). The CDR3 has 14 residues. Germline values: CDR1 SGHTA, CDR2 FQGTGA. V lost 2 bases and J lost 8, with 13 bases in between. The CDR3 reads CASSLGGQLDEQFF. Written as DNA, the CDR3 is TGTGCCAGCAGCTTAGGGGGGCAGTTGGATGAGCAGTTCTTC.

V gene TRBV20-1 combines with J gene TRBJ1-5, with a possible D match to TRBD1 (6 bases). With 3 bases removed from V and 3 bases from J, the gap between germline ends came to 21 bases. In germline, CDR1 is DFQATT, CDR2 SNEGSKA (reference sequence). The CDR3 sequence is 17 residues long. Here the CDR3 reads CSARGGTDSGINQPQHF. The CDR3 DNA sequence: TGCAGTGCTAGGGGGGGCACGGACTCCGGAATCAATCAGCCCCAGCATTTT.